This T cell receptor (beta chain) was identified during a study of CD8+ T cells in alopecia areata. In each case, RNA was isolated and then reverse transcribed into cDNA as the sequencing template. Profiling relied on immunoSEQ multiplex PCR, and the TCRdb table lists in-frame clones only, not all of them. Of 110,000 or so clones listed, approximately 38% are singletons. Specimens obtained from alopecia areata patients comprised lesional scalp punch biopsies and peripheral blood. The V gene's germline CDR1 is MNHNY and CDR2 SVGAGI (reference sequence). The CDR3 is 13 amino acids. The V end was cut by 5 bases, the J end by 12 bases, with 17 bases between.

What was sequenced was CD4+ T cells sorted from blood. The receptor comes from a human donor with alopecia areata. The V gene is TRBV6-6, the J gene TRBJ2-1, with D hard to call. The CDR3 protein is CASSSTTDLGQFF. As DNA, the CDR3 is TGTGCCAGCAGTAGTACCACGGATCTGGGGCAGTTCTTC.